These 2 T cell receptor beta chains share one sample of origin, sequenced in a study of cytomegalovirus exposure and HLA in healthy donors. Researchers ran the PCR with 60 Vbeta and 13 Jbeta primers. The method was immunoSEQ multiplex PCR; TCRdb's version includes in-frame clones alone and lacks a portion of them. The table includes 70,000 to 90,000 clones, roughly two thirds detected once. The sequenced sample was PBMCs. The receptors were sampled from a man aged 60 to 69 in good health and CMV-seropositive.

The V call is TRBV28, the J call TRBJ1-5; 12 bases align to TRBD1. CDR1 MDHEN and CDR2 SYDVKM come from the germline V gene. The CDR3 is 16 residues long. V gave up 5 bases and J gave up 11 bases; unmatched junction bases: 13. For the CDR3, the DNA is TGTGCCAGCAGTAGTCCGGGACAGGGGGCCCGAGTAGCCCAGCATTTT. This encodes CASSSPGQGARVAQHF.

In DNA, the CDR3 is TGTGCCAGCAGCCGACGGGGGAACACTGAAGCTTTCTTT. It specifies CASSRRGNTEAFF. The chain joins TRBV9 to TRBJ1-1; D unclear. Deletions cut 4 bases from V and 1 base from J, with 8 bases between. The CDR3 spans 13 residues. Per the germline V gene, CDR1 is SGDLS and CDR2 is YYNGEE.